What follows is one TCR beta chain and its context. Antigen specificity is unknown. The repertoire was sequenced with immunoSEQ multiplex PCR; TCRdb's copy has only in-frame clones and lacks some. The table records 140,000 to 150,000 clones, around 87% of them present only once. Germline-derived CDR1 and CDR2 are SGHDT and YYEEEE. CDR3 length: 16 amino acids. V lost 0 bases, J lost 0 bases, and 4 bases stayed unmatched. This sample is part of a study of T cell responses to AZD1222 COVID-19 vaccine. Study results and limitations: It was only a handful of AZD1222 recipients who were seropositive at baseline.

The sequencing here drew on peripheral blood, taken on day 0 of AZD1222 vaccination. The source of this sequence is an adult in good health. The chain combines TRBV5-6 with TRBJ1-2; 8 positions match TRBD1. CDR3 bases: TGTGCCAGCAGCTTGGTTGGACAGGGAACTAACTATGGCTACACCTTC. Amino acids: CASSLVGQGTNYGYTF.